The entry below describes one T cell receptor (beta chain). Its antigen remains unknown. Repertoires were sampled repeatedly during chemoradiotherapy. The data were produced by immunoSEQ multiplex PCR, yet TCRdb's version contains in-frame clones alone and is incomplete. The sample lists roughly 5,100 clones, 70% to 75% seen once, with 12% in the top ten. In germline, CDR1 is DFQATT, CDR2 SNEGSKA (reference sequence). The CDR3 loop spans 10 amino acids. Between the trimmed V and J ends, which lost 5 bases and 8 bases, there was a span of 9 bases. The data belong to a study of chemoradiotherapy in HPV16-positive cancers. Study findings and constraints: HPV-responsive T-cell expansion during chemoradiotherapy was linked to improved recurrence-free survival in HPV16-positive patients. The functional HPV-specific definition rests on just a couple of HPV16-positive patients.

The sequence was collected from a human donor with HPV-associated anogenital cancer. This sample comprised tumor tissue, obtained from a patient who underwent chemoradiotherapy. The chain recombines TRBV20-1 with TRBJ1-1, with D hard to call. CDR3 nucleotide sequence: TGCAGTGCTGGGGTCCGGGAAGCTTTCTTT. It codes for CSAGVREAFF.